These T cell receptor beta chains were read from a single sample in a study of T cells after yellow fever vaccination. TCRdb called the 5' RACE reads again in MiXCR, with one record for every CDR3 protein. This sample yields 350,000 to 450,000 distinct CDR3 sequences, of which over 15% are seen a single time; around 17% belongs to the top ten. This specimen was PBMCs, taken before the yellow fever booster vaccination. The receptor source for this set is a man younger than 30 who received the YFV17D yellow fever vaccine. Both conserved end residues are part of each CDR3. The D gene is left open where the match is weak. Clone sizes are given selectively: once, few, many, or a class where the clone is expanded.

J gene | clone size | V gene | D gene | CDR3 DNA | CDR3 protein
TRBJ2-1 | few | TRBV30 | TRBD2 | TGTGCCTGGTCTTTGGGACTAGCGGGGGGAGGGGCTGAGCAGTTCTTC | CAWSLGLAGGGAEQFF
TRBJ2-2 | few | TRBV4-1 | . | TGCGCCAGCAGCCAAGCCGCCTCAGGGACCGGGGAGCTGTTTTTT | CASSQAASGTGELFF
TRBJ2-3 | few | TRBV5-5 | . | TGTGCCAGCAGCTTGTTACCGACAGATACGCAGTATTTT | CASSLLPTDTQYF
TRBJ2-3 | few | TRBV12-3/TRBV12-4 | TRBD2 | TGTGCCAGCAGTTCCCAGCGGGGGAGGTTGGATACGCAGTATTTT | CASSSQRGRLDTQYF
TRBJ1-1 | . | TRBV28 | . | TGTGCCAGCATTAAGGCTGGGGCGAACACTGAAGCTTTCTTT | CASIKAGANTEAFF
TRBJ1-1 | few | TRBV7-2 | . | TGTGCCAGCAGCTTGCAGAGTGAAGCTTTCTTT | CASSLQSEAFF
TRBJ1-2 | . | TRBV7-8 | . | TGTGCCAGCAGCTTACGGGACGTTAACTATGGCTACACCTTC | CASSLRDVNYGYTF
TRBJ1-2 | few | TRBV4-1 | . | TGCGCCAGCAGCCAAGAGGAGGGAGACTATGGCTACACCTTC | CASSQEEGDYGYTF
TRBJ2-7 | . | TRBV7-2 | TRBD2 | TGTGCCAGCAGCATACAGCGGGGGGCGTCCTACGAGCAGTACTTC | CASSIQRGASYEQYF
TRBJ2-3 | . | TRBV28 | TRBD1 | TGTGCCAGCAGTTTATCCGGACAGGGCCCAGATACGCAGTATTTT | CASSLSGQGPDTQYF
TRBJ2-3 | . | TRBV11-2 | . | TGTGCCAGCAGCTCCGGGAGCAACACAGATACGCAGTATTTT | CASSSGSNTDTQYF
TRBJ2-6 | many | TRBV6-2/TRBV6-3 | . | TGTGCCAGCAGGACGGCCGGGGCCAACGTCCTGACTTTC | CASRTAGANVLTF
TRBJ1-1 | . | TRBV25-1 | TRBD1 | TGTGCCAGCAGTACCTTATTCACACAGGGGGTAAATGGAACTGAAGCTTTCTTT | CASSTLFTQGVNGTEAFF
TRBJ1-6 | . | TRBV7-2 | TRBD1 | TGTGCCAGCAGCCGGGACAGGGCTCCTTCACCCCTCCACTTT | CASSRDRAPSPLHF
TRBJ1-1 | . | TRBV5-1 | . | TGCGCCAGCAGCTTGGGGCAGTCCAGCACTGAAGCTTTCTTT | CASSLGQSSTEAFF
TRBJ2-3 | . | TRBV7-9 | TRBD2 | TGTGCCAGCGAGCGACCGGGGACTAGCGGTCCGCAGGATACGCAGTATTTT | CASERPGTSGPQDTQYF
TRBJ1-2 | few | TRBV10-2 | . | TGCGCCAGCAGTGACGGTAATAACTATGGCTACACCTTC | CASSDGNNYGYTF
TRBJ1-1 | . | TRBV6-2/TRBV6-3 | TRBD1 | TGTGCCAGCAGTTTCCAGGGGGAAACTGAAGCTTTCTTT | CASSFQGETEAFF
TRBJ1-4 | . | TRBV2 | . | TGTGCCAGCAGTGGGGGGAACGAAGGTGAAAAACTGTTTTTT | CASSGGNEGEKLFF
TRBJ2-3 | few | TRBV11-3 | TRBD1 | TGTGCCAGCAGCTTGGGCAGGGGGTCGGATACGCAGTATTTT | CASSLGRGSDTQYF
TRBJ2-5 | . | TRBV7-3 | TRBD2 | TGTGCCAGCAGCTCCCGCCCGGTGTTAGCGGGGAACCAAGAGACCCAGTACTTC | CASSSRPVLAGNQETQYF
TRBJ2-3 | . | TRBV20-1 | . | TGCAGTGCTAGTACGACCCCGACAGATACGCAGTATTTT | CSASTTPTDTQYF
TRBJ1-2 | many | TRBV7-2 | TRBD1 | TGTGCCAGCAGCCCCGGACAGGGGTTAGGCTACACCTTC | CASSPGQGLGYTF
TRBJ2-3 | . | TRBV6-1 | . | TGTGCCAGCAATCCACTACTTACAGGGACCCAGACGCAGTATTTT | CASNPLLTGTQTQYF
TRBJ2-7 | few | TRBV18 | . | TGTGCCAGCTCACCGGGGGGCCCGGGAAAGGAGCAGTACTTC | CASSPGGPGKEQYF
TRBJ2-7 | many | TRBV25-1 | TRBD1 | TGTGCCAGCAGCACTAGCAGACAGGGGTCCTACGAGCAGTACTTC | CASSTSRQGSYEQYF
TRBJ2-3 | few | TRBV4-1 | . | TGCGCCAGCAGCCAACCCAGGGGACGGGATACGCAGTATTTT | CASSQPRGRDTQYF
TRBJ1-1 | few | TRBV27 | . | TGTGCCAGCAGTTTATCGCGAAGCCTGAACACTGAAGCTTTCTTT | CASSLSRSLNTEAFF
TRBJ2-5 | few | TRBV4-1 | TRBD1 | TGCGCCAGCAGCCAAGGGGACAGGGTGGCGGAGACCCAGTACTTC | CASSQGDRVAETQYF
TRBJ2-3 | . | TRBV24-1 | . | TGTGCCACCGACACCGCCGCAACAGATACGCAGTATTTT | CATDTAATDTQYF
TRBJ2-1 | . | TRBV6-2/TRBV6-3 | . | TGTGCCAGCAGTTACTCGATCTCCAGCGGGCAACAGTTCTTC | CASSYSISSGQQFF
TRBJ2-3 | . | TRBV20-1 | TRBD2 | TGCAGTGCTTTTAGCGGGGATGGCACAGATACGCAGTATTTT | CSAFSGDGTDTQYF
TRBJ2-3 | . | TRBV7-2 | . | TGTGCCAGCAGCCCCAACGGGGCGCCAGATACGCAGTATTTT | CASSPNGAPDTQYF
TRBJ2-3 | . | TRBV10-1 | TRBD2 | TGCGCCAGCAGTGAGTGGCGGGGGACGGGTACGCAGTATTTT | CASSEWRGTGTQYF
TRBJ2-5 | few | TRBV5-1 | . | TGCGCCAGCAGCTTGCTGGGGTCGGAGACCCAGTACTTC | CASSLLGSETQYF
TRBJ2-5 | few | TRBV20-1 | . | TGCAGTGCTAGGGAGAGAGGGAAGACCCAGTACTTC | CSARERGKTQYF
TRBJ2-5 | few | TRBV5-1 | . | TGCGCCAGCGAATCCCAAGAGACCCAGTACTTC | CASESQETQYF
TRBJ2-1 | few | TRBV29-1 | . | TGCAGCGTTGAAGATCAGACGTACAATGAGCAGTTCTTC | CSVEDQTYNEQFF
TRBJ1-2 | . | TRBV19 | . | TGTGCCAGTAGTATTTCTCGGCAGGGTACCTATGGCTACACCTTC | CASSISRQGTYGYTF
TRBJ1-5 | once | TRBV19 | . | TGTGCCAGCGGACTGGCCAATCAGCCCCAGCATTTT | CASGLANQPQHF
TRBJ2-3 | few | TRBV6-5 | TRBD2 | TGTGCCAGCATAAAACCGACCGGGAGCGGGGGACCCCCTCCTAGCACAGATACGCAGTATTTT | CASIKPTGSGGPPPSTDTQYF
TRBJ2-3 | few | TRBV7-2 | . | TGTGCCAGCAGCTTGTACAGGGATACGCAGTATTTT | CASSLYRDTQYF
TRBJ2-3 | . | TRBV5-6 | . | TGTGCCAGCAGCTTGTTGGACAGCACAGATACGCAGTATTTT | CASSLLDSTDTQYF
TRBJ1-1 | . | TRBV7-2 | TRBD1 | TGTGCCAGCTCCTACAGGGGGCTGATAGCTGAAGCTTTCTTT | CASSYRGLIAEAFF
TRBJ2-3 | . | TRBV7-9 | TRBD2 | TGTGCCACGGAGGGACTACCTAGCACAGATACGCAGTATTTT | CATEGLPSTDTQYF
TRBJ1-4 | . | TRBV20-1 | TRBD1 | TGCAGTGCTACGACAGGGTGGGGCGAAAAACTGTTTTTT | CSATTGWGEKLFF
TRBJ1-1 | many | TRBV12-3/TRBV12-4 | TRBD1 | TGTGCCAGCGGGACAGGGGCGTACACTGAAGCTTTCTTT | CASGTGAYTEAFF
TRBJ2-1 | many | TRBV20-1 | TRBD2 | TGCAGTGCTAGTGGACTAGCGGGGGGGCGTTTAGACAATGAGCAGTTCTTC | CSASGLAGGRLDNEQFF
TRBJ2-2 | . | TRBV3-1 | TRBD2 | TGTGCCAGCAGCCAAGACCTAGCGGGTGGCGGGGAGCTGTTTTTT | CASSQDLAGGGELFF
TRBJ2-2 | few | TRBV5-1 | TRBD1 | TGCGCCAGCAGCTCCGGGACAGTTTGGACCGGGGAGCTGTTTTTT | CASSSGTVWTGELFF
TRBJ1-1 | . | TRBV29-1 | . | TGCAGCGTCTGGGGGACCGCCGGGGATGAAGCTTTCTTT | CSVWGTAGDEAFF